One and the same sample provided the 20 T cell receptor beta chains below, sequenced in a study of OX40 agonist ivuxolimab in advanced cancers. Here immunoSEQ multiplex PCR was the method, and the copy in TCRdb shows in-frame clones only, minus some. The sample has approximately 40,000 clones; approximately 83% are singletons. The sequences come from CD4+ or CD8+ T cells sorted from blood, collected in a trial of the OX40 agonist ivuxolimab. These receptors were taken from an adult with an advanced solid tumor such as melanoma, head and neck, liver or kidney cancer.

CDR3 protein: CSVGRATGDGNYGYTF. In DNA form, the CDR3 reads TGCAGCGTCGGACGGGCGACAGGGGACGGTAACTATGGCTACACCTTC. The V and J genes are TRBV29-1 and TRBJ1-2; 8 nucleotides align to TRBD1. Germline lookup yields CDR1 SQVTM and CDR2 ANQGSEA. J lost 1 base, V lost 6 bases, and 13 bases had no gene match. The length of the CDR3 is 16 residues.

The rearrangement links TRBV27 to TRBJ1-1; the D is unclear. CDR1 is MNHEY, CDR2 SMNVEV, per germline (reference sequence). The CDR3 consists of 14 residues. V lost 4 bases to trimming and J lost 9 bases, with 18 bases between them. CDR3 protein: CASSSGGVAGQAFF. The CDR3 coding sequence is TGTGCCAGCAGTTCGGGCGGGGTGGCGGGTCAAGCTTTCTTT.

This clone was found once. The CDR3 region is CASSLGEGRDRYNEQFF. The CDR3 nucleotides read TGTGCCAGCAGCCTCGGGGAGGGGCGGGATCGCTACAATGAGCAGTTCTTC. V and J are TRBV11-2 and TRBJ2-1; 7 positions agree with TRBD2. Trimming took 5 bases from V and 3 from J; bases not matched to a gene: 13. CDR1 and CDR2 (germline): SGHAT, FQNNGV. This CDR3 is 17 amino acids long.

The rearrangement joins TRBV28 to TRBJ2-1; 9 nucleotides align to TRBD1. Germline V gene data show CDR1 as MDHEN and CDR2 as SYDVKM. CDR3 length: 15 residues. The V segment lost 4 bases and the J segment 5 bases; nucleotides outside the gene matches: 6. The CDR3 DNA is TGTGCCAGCAGTTCTAGGACAGGGGTCAACAATGAGCAGTTCTTC. It specifies CASSSRTGVNNEQFF.

The V call is TRBV27, the J call TRBJ1-5; TRBD1 might be the D (5 bases). The germline CDR1 and CDR2 sequences are MNHEY and SMNVEV (reference sequence). This CDR3 is built from 13 residues. V gave up 4 bases and J gave up 6 bases, with 10 bases separating them. As DNA, the CDR3 is TGTGCCAGCAGTTACGGGGGGAGTCAGCCCCAGCATTTT. Its protein is CASSYGGSQPQHF.

This sequence joins TRBV9 and TRBJ1-4, with a possible D match to TRBD1 (5 bases). Germline V CDR1 and CDR2: SGDLS, YYNGEE. V lost 3 bases and J lost 4, with 10 bases in between. The CDR3 loop spans 14 amino acids. This CDR3 reads CASSEFQGNEKLFF. CDR3 nucleotide sequence: TGTGCCAGCAGCGAGTTCCAGGGTAATGAAAAACTGTTTTTT.

The gene calls are TRBV27 and TRBJ2-2; D remains unclear. V lost 5 bases and J 4 bases, leaving 11 bases between the germline ends. This CDR3 comprises 14 residues. In germline, CDR1 is MNHEY, CDR2 SMNVEV (reference sequence). DNA for the CDR3: TGTGCCAGCAGTACGGGCCCAGGCACCGGGGAGCTGTTTTTT. It specifies CASSTGPGTGELFF.

The sample holds a few counts of this clone. V gene TRBV30 combines with J gene TRBJ1-2; 8 bases line up with TRBD1. CDR3 length: 17 residues. Germline CDR1 is GTSNPN and CDR2 is SVGIG (reference sequence). V gave up 0 bases and J gave up 7 bases; unmatched junction bases: 16. DNA for the CDR3: TGTGCCTGGAGTGTAACGGGTGCAGGGGGCTCAACGTCTGGCTACACCTTC. This gives the protein CAWSVTGAGGSTSGYTF.

The V gene is TRBV27, the J gene TRBJ2-3, with unresolved D. Trimming removed 5 bases at V and 3 bases at J, with 9 bases between. In germline, CDR1 is MNHEY, CDR2 SMNVEV (reference sequence). The CDR3 has 13 amino acids. For the CDR3, the DNA is TGTGCCAGCAGTCTGACACGTACAGATACGCAGTATTTT. Translated: CASSLTRTDTQYF.

The chain carries TRBV11-1 and TRBJ1-1; D gene unclear. CDR1 is SGHAT and CDR2 is FQDESV in the germline V gene (reference sequence). Trimming took off 5 bases at V and 2 bases at J, with 9 bases between the two ends. The CDR3 contains 13 residues. CDR3 nucleotide sequence: TGTGCCAGCAGCGGAGACGTAAACACTGAAGCTTTCTTT. As protein: CASSGDVNTEAFF.

This clone appeared once. The chain couples TRBV9 to TRBJ2-5; 7 nucleotides line up with TRBD1. V gave up 0 bases and J gave up 3 bases; unmatched junction bases: 5. The CDR3 is made up of 15 amino acids. Germline values: CDR1 SGDLS, CDR2 YYNGEE. The CDR3 nucleotides read TGTGCCAGCAGCGTAGCGGCAGGGGGTGAAGAGACCCAGTACTTC. Amino acids: CASSVAAGGEETQYF.

Comment on this clone: A much larger clone lies one base from this, so it may be a read error. The CDR3 here is CASSRSFNEKLFF. CDR3 nucleotide sequence: TGTGCCAGCAGTCGCAGCTTTAATGAAAAACTGTTTTTT. The rearrangement uses TRBV6-6 and TRBJ1-4; D unresolved. This CDR3 comprises 13 residues. Germline V gene data show CDR1 as MNHNY and CDR2 as SVGAGI (reference sequence). Trimming stripped 5 bases from V and 4 bases from J, with 8 bases between.

The chain links TRBV27 to TRBJ2-2; a possible D gene is TRBD1 (6 bases). The CDR3 length is 14 residues. Trimming stripped 8 bases from V and 4 bases from J, with 14 bases between. From germline, CDR1 is MNHEY and CDR2 SMNVEV (reference sequence). CDR3 loop: CASSYGGGTGELFF. In nucleotides, the CDR3 is TGTGCCAGCTCCTATGGGGGCGGCACCGGGGAGCTGTTTTTT.

The CDR3 here is CAISNRDRGATNEKLFF. CDR3 nucleotides: TGTGCCATCAGTAACCGGGACAGGGGGGCAACTAATGAAAAACTGTTTTTT. V is TRBV10-3 and J is TRBJ1-4; 11 nucleotides line up with TRBD1. There are 17 residues in the CDR3. V gave up 5 bases and J gave up 0 bases; unmatched junction bases: 5. Germline values: CDR1 ENHRY, CDR2 SYGVKD.

J is TRBJ1-1 and V is TRBV19, with D maybe TRBD1 (6 bases). In germline, CDR1 is LNHDA, CDR2 SQIVND (reference sequence). Trimming stripped 5 bases from V and 6 bases from J, with 16 bases between. The CDR3 consists of 14 residues. The CDR3 loop reads CASSDTPRGAEAFF. The CDR3 DNA reads TGTGCCAGTAGTGACACCCCCAGGGGAGCTGAAGCTTTCTTT. Supplemented by reference TRBV19 and TRBJ1-1, the full variable domain reads DGGITQSPKYLFRKEGQNVTLSCEQNLNHDAMYWYRQDPGQGLRLIYYSQIVNDFQKGDIAEGYSVSREKKESFPLTVTSAQKNPTAFYLCASSDTPRGAEAFFGQGTRLTVV.

To note about this clone: Other DNA sequences in the same sample also yield this CDR3. This rearrangement joins TRBV11-2 to TRBJ1-3; D perhaps matches TRBD1 (6 bases). Trimming took 5 bases from V and 0 from J, leaving 11 bases between them. The CDR3 runs to 15 residues. Germline lookup yields CDR1 SGHAT and CDR2 FQNNGV. The CDR3 sequence: CASSPKGGSGNTIYF. In DNA, the CDR3 is TGTGCCAGCAGCCCTAAGGGGGGCTCTGGAAACACCATATATTTT. The whole variable domain, filled in from reference TRBV11-2 and TRBJ1-3, reads EAGVAQSPRYKIIEKRQSVAFWCNPISGHATLYWYQQILGQGPKLLIQFQNNGVVDDSQLPKDRFSAERLKGVDSTLKIQPAKLEDSAVYLCASSPKGGSGNTIYFGEGSWLTVV.

The CDR3 region has the DNA TGCGCCAGCAGCTTGGGGGATCCCCTCCCGATATCGGCTTATGGCTACACCTTC. It translates to CASSLGDPLPISAYGYTF. The chain couples TRBV5-1 to TRBJ1-2, with no clear D. The CDR3 extends over 18 amino acids. CDR1 and CDR2 (germline): SGHRS, YFSETQ. V dropped 0 bases and J dropped 5 bases, with 23 bases sitting between them.

The rearrangement joins TRBV5-1 to TRBJ2-7, with D hard to call. Trimming cost V 0 bases and J 5 bases, with 12 bases left between them. The CDR3 contains 14 residues. Germline assignment: CDR1 SGHRS and CDR2 YFSETQ. CDR3 region: CASSLAAQRNEQYF. The CDR3 bases are TGCGCCAGCAGCTTGGCTGCCCAGAGGAACGAGCAGTACTTC.

This clone was observed a few times. The chain couples TRBV6-4 to TRBJ2-2; D gene unclear. The CDR3 loop spans 13 amino acids. Germline V CDR1 and CDR2: MRHNA, SNTAGT. Trimming took 3 bases from V and 5 from J, leaving 7 bases between them. CDR3 DNA: TGTGCCAGCAGTGATTTGAGGACCGGGGAGCTGTTTTTT. It encodes CASSDLRTGELFF.

V gene TRBV7-9 combines with J gene TRBJ2-3, with TRBD2 identical over 8 bases. The V and J ends lost 4 bases and 3 bases, in that order; junction bases with no gene match: 12. Germline V gene lookup returns CDR1 SEHNR and CDR2 FQNEAQ (reference sequence). This CDR3 has 17 amino acids. The CDR3 nucleotides are TGTGCCAGCAGCTCGACTAGCGACGGGGGCCTTACAGATACGCAGTATTTT. Amino acids: CASSSTSDGGLTDTQYF.